Listed below are T cell receptor beta chains from one sample, sequenced in a study of cytomegalovirus exposure and HLA in healthy donors. Assay: immunoSEQ multiplex PCR; the TCRdb copy retains only in-frame clones and omits some. The sample gives roughly 69,000 clones, 75% to 80% of which show up once; roughly 3.5% is in the top ten. Sequenced sample: PBMCs. The receptors shown here come from a man between 18 and 35 years old in good health and CMV-seronegative. Both conserved end residues are part of each CDR3. The D gene is left open where the match is weak. The size of a clone is reported for some rows only, either as once, few or many, or as a class for expanded clones.

clone size	D gene	V gene	J gene	CDR3 DNA	CDR3 protein
NA	NA	TRBV19	TRBJ2-6	TGTGCCAGTAGTATCAGGGGATCAGGGGCCAACGTCCTGACTTTC	CASSIRGSGANVLTF
NA	TRBD2	TRBV11-2	TRBJ2-5	TGTGCCAGCAGCTTAGGAGGGACTAGCGGGGACATATCAGAGACCCAGTACTTC	CASSLGGTSGDISETQYF
NA	TRBD2	TRBV4-3	TRBJ2-1	TGCGCCAGCAGCCAAGAAACTAGCGGGGGGTATGAGCAGTTCTTC	CASSQETSGGYEQFF
NA	TRBD1	TRBV5-1	TRBJ1-1	TGCGCCAGCAGCTTCGGGGACAGGGATGACACTGAAGCTTTCTTT	CASSFGDRDDTEAFF
NA	NA	TRBV5-1	TRBJ2-5	TGCGCCAGCAGCCCACGGGCAGCGGGAGAGACCCAGTACTTC	CASSPRAAGETQYF
NA	NA	TRBV4-1	TRBJ1-2	TGCGCCAGCAGCCAAGATAGAGGAAGCACTGGCTACACCTTC	CASSQDRGSTGYTF
NA	NA	TRBV7-2	TRBJ2-1	TGTGCCAGCAGCTTAGGCAAGGGGAGGAACAATGAGCAGTTCTTC	CASSLGKGRNNEQFF
NA	NA	TRBV2	TRBJ1-6	TGTGCCAGCAGGACAGGCCTGAGCTCCTATAATTCACCCCTCCACTTT	CASRTGLSSYNSPLHF
NA	TRBD1	TRBV28	TRBJ1-5	TGTGCCAGCACATTGGCCCGACAGGGGGCGATTCAGCCCCAGCATTTT	CASTLARQGAIQPQHF
once	NA	TRBV27	TRBJ2-2	TGTGCCAGCAGTTGGCGGGACGGGTACACCGGGGAGCTGTTTTTT	CASSWRDGYTGELFF
NA	NA	TRBV28	TRBJ2-5	TGTGCCAGCAGTTTACGGCCAGGGCCCCTTCAAGAGACCCAGTACTTC	CASSLRPGPLQETQYF
few	NA	TRBV9	TRBJ2-1	TGTGCCAGCAGCGTAGTAGGGGCGGGGGCTACCTACAATGAGCAGTTCTTC	CASSVVGAGATYNEQFF
NA	TRBD2	TRBV9	TRBJ2-3	TGTGCCAGCACCAAACCAGGACTAGCGGGGGGTACTAGCACAGATACGCAGTATTTT	CASTKPGLAGGTSTDTQYF
few	NA	TRBV7-2	TRBJ2-3	TGTGCCAGCAGCCCCCGCCAGGGGGGCAGCACAGATACGCAGTATTTT	CASSPRQGGSTDTQYF
NA	NA	TRBV15	TRBJ2-7	TGTGCCACCAGCTCTTGGCGGGACGATTACTACGAGCAGTACTTC	CATSSWRDDYYEQYF
NA	NA	TRBV5-4	TRBJ1-1	TGTGCCAGCAGCTTGGACACCGCTGAAGCTTTCTTT	CASSLDTAEAFF
once	NA	TRBV5-1	TRBJ2-5	TGCGCCAGCAGCTTATCTCCTGAGTACCAAGAGACCCAGTACTTC	CASSLSPEYQETQYF
few	NA	TRBV7-8	TRBJ1-3	TGTGCCAGCAGTCTTAAGCGGATCGGGTATGACACCATATATTTT	CASSLKRIGYDTIYF
NA	TRBD1	TRBV28	TRBJ1-6	TGTGCCAGCAGTTTAGGGGACAGGGTTAATTCACCCCTCCACTTT	CASSLGDRVNSPLHF
NA	TRBD2	TRBV5-4	TRBJ2-5	TGTGCCAGCAGCTTGGGGACTAGCGGGGGCTCTCAAGAGACCCAGTACTTC	CASSLGTSGGSQETQYF
NA	NA	TRBV7-2	TRBJ1-2	TGTGCCAGCAGCTTAGATGGAGCCACCTATGGCTACACCTTC	CASSLDGATYGYTF
few	NA	TRBV11-2	TRBJ2-2	TGTGCCAGCAGCTCCTTAAGTGAGGGGAACACCGGGGAGCTGTTTTTT	CASSSLSEGNTGELFF
NA	NA	TRBV6-6	TRBJ1-4	TGTGCCAGCAGTCCGTACAGGGCAACTAATGAAAAACTGTTTTTT	CASSPYRATNEKLFF
few	NA	TRBV4-1	TRBJ1-3	TGCGCCAGCAGGGCACAGTGGGGAAACACCATATATTTT	CASRAQWGNTIYF
few	NA	TRBV14	TRBJ1-4	TGTGCCAGCAGCCGTGGGCTGAGGGCTAATGAAAAACTGTTTTTT	CASSRGLRANEKLFF
NA	NA	TRBV5-1	TRBJ1-4	TGCGCCAGCAGCTTGGCCCAGGGTTTTACTAATGAAAAACTGTTTTTT	CASSLAQGFTNEKLFF
NA	NA	TRBV7-2	TRBJ1-1	TGTGCCAGCAGCTTAGTAGCGACTCCCCTGTACACTGAAGCTTTCTTT	CASSLVATPLYTEAFF
NA	TRBD1	TRBV19	TRBJ2-7	TGTGCCAGTAGTATGGGGGACAGGGCCTACGAGCAGTACTTC	CASSMGDRAYEQYF
NA	TRBD2	TRBV10-3	TRBJ2-3	TGTGCCATCAGCTGGACTAGCGGGGGGGCAGGGACAGATACGCAGTATTTT	CAISWTSGGAGTDTQYF
NA	NA	TRBV15	TRBJ1-3	TGTGCCACCAGCAGAGAGGGGGCGGGTGGAAACACCATATATTTT	CATSREGAGGNTIYF
NA	NA	TRBV6-5	TRBJ2-2	TGTGCCAGCAGTTACCGACCCAAGACAGGCCGAGGGGAGCTGTTTTTT	CASSYRPKTGRGELFF
NA	NA	TRBV7-9	TRBJ1-2	TGTGCCAGCAGCTTAGCGGCAGGGGTAACGTCCTATGGCTACACCTTC	CASSLAAGVTSYGYTF
NA	NA	TRBV10-3	TRBJ2-5	TGTGCCATCACAGAACCGCGGGAGACCCAGTACTTC	CAITEPRETQYF
few	NA	TRBV4-3	TRBJ2-3	TGCGCCAGCAGCCGGTCCAGGTTAAGCACAGATACGCAGTATTTT	CASSRSRLSTDTQYF
NA	TRBD1	TRBV9	TRBJ1-2	TGTGCCAGCAGCGGAAGGGACAGCGTCATCTATGGCTACACCTTC	CASSGRDSVIYGYTF
NA	TRBD1	TRBV27	TRBJ2-4	TGTGCCAGCAGTCCTCTACAGGGGGCAGTGGGGAAAAACATTCAGTACTTC	CASSPLQGAVGKNIQYF
NA	NA	TRBV19	TRBJ1-4	TGTGCCAGTAGTATTCAAGCTGGAACTAATGAAAAACTGTTTTTT	CASSIQAGTNEKLFF
NA	TRBD1	TRBV9	TRBJ1-2	TGTGCCAGCAGCCCACACAGGGGGGAAATTTCGGGCTACACCTTC	CASSPHRGEISGYTF
NA	NA	TRBV25-1	TRBJ2-5	TGTGCCAGCAGTGCCAAAGAGACCCAGTACTTC	CASSAKETQYF
NA	TRBD2	TRBV19	TRBJ2-1	TGTGCCAGTAGTATTTCAGGTCGTAGCGGGGGGGCAAATGAGCAGTTCTTC	CASSISGRSGGANEQFF
once	TRBD1	TRBV5-1	TRBJ1-2	TGCGCCAGCAGCCCGGACAGGGCTTATGGCTACACCTTC	CASSPDRAYGYTF
NA	TRBD2	TRBV5-4	TRBJ2-5	TGTGCCAGCAGCTTGCGACCTAGCGGGTTTCAAGAGACCCAGTACTTC	CASSLRPSGFQETQYF
NA	NA	TRBV11-2	TRBJ2-7	TGTGCCAGCAGCTTACCAGACAAGTACGAGCAGTACTTC	CASSLPDKYEQYF
NA	TRBD1	TRBV19	TRBJ2-5	TGTGCCAGTAGTATACGGAGTTGGGGGACAGGAGACCAAGAGACCCAGTACTTC	CASSIRSWGTGDQETQYF
NA	TRBD1	TRBV5-1	TRBJ2-3	TGCGCCAGCAGCTCCGGGACAGGGGGTCCTACGCAGTATTTT	CASSSGTGGPTQYF
NA	TRBD1	TRBV11-2	TRBJ2-7	TGTGCCAGCAGCCGACAGGGGCCCTCCTACGAGCAGTACTTC	CASSRQGPSYEQYF
few	TRBD1	TRBV10-3	TRBJ2-7	TGTGCCATCAGTGACCGACAGGGGACAATCTACGAGCAGTACTTC	CAISDRQGTIYEQYF
NA	TRBD1	TRBV5-1	TRBJ1-1	TGCGCCAGCAGCGCGACAGGGGGTGCCGAAGCTTTCTTT	CASSATGGAEAFF
once	TRBD1	TRBV28	TRBJ1-4	TGTGCCAGCAGTCCCAATCAGGGGACAGGAGAAAAACTGTTTTTT	CASSPNQGTGEKLFF
NA	NA	TRBV19	TRBJ2-2	TGTGCCAGTAGTACAAGGTCAGGGGCGCAGGGCGGGGAGCTGTTTTTT	CASSTRSGAQGGELFF
NA	NA	TRBV5-4	TRBJ2-3	TGTGCCAGCAGCCCCCTAAGGAGGCGGGTGAGCACAGATACGCAGTATTTT	CASSPLRRRVSTDTQYF